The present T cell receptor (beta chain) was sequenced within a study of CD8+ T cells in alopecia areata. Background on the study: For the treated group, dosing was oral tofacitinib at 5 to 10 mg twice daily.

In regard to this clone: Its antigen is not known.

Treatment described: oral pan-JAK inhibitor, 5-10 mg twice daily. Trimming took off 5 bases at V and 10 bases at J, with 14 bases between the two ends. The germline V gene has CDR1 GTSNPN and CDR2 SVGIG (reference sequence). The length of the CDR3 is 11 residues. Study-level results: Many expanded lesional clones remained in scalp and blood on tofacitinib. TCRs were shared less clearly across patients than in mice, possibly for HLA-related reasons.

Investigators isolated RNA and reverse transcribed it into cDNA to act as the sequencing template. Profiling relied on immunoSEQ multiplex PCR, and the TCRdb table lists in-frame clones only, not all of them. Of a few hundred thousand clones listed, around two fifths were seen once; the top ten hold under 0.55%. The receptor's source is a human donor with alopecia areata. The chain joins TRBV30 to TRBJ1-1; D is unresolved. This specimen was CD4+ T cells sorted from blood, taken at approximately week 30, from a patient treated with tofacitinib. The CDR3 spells CAWRTAKGAFF. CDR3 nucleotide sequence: TGTGCCTGGCGAACGGCGAAGGGAGCTTTCTTT.